The 14 T cell receptor beta chains below come from one sample, sequenced in a study of blood T cell repertoires in COVID-19. Sequencing was performed with immunoSEQ multiplex PCR; in TCRdb, only in-frame clones are kept and a portion is missing. The sample carries approximately 280,000 clones, about 88% recorded once. The sequenced sample was peripheral blood. These receptors all come from a human donor with COVID-19, enrolled during active disease. The donor label of this sample is uncertain.

The chain couples TRBV29-1 to TRBJ2-1; 8 nucleotides line up with TRBD2. CDR1 is SQVTM, CDR2 ANQGSEA, per germline. Germline trimming cut 4 bases from V and 2 bases from J; bases unmatched to any gene: 4. This CDR3 contains 14 residues. The CDR3 here is CSVVAGGAYNEQFF. CDR3 sequence (DNA): TGCAGCGTTGTTGCGGGAGGAGCCTACAATGAGCAGTTCTTC.

The genes are TRBV5-4 and TRBJ1-6, with D perhaps matching TRBD1 (5 bases). The CDR3 has 15 amino acids. V was pared by 5 bases and J by 7 bases, with 16 bases between. The germline V gene has CDR1 SGHNT and CDR2 YYREEE (reference sequence). CDR3 in DNA: TGTGCCAGCAGTCCAGGGCCAGGGCGGAATTCACCCCTCCACTTT. Translating it yields CASSPGPGRNSPLHF.

Notes on this clone: The same CDR3 arises from other DNA sequences in this sample as well. The J gene is TRBJ2-7, the V gene TRBV24-1, with no clear D. Per germline, CDR1 KGHDR and CDR2 SFDVKD. Trimming cost V 9 bases and J 7 bases, with 18 bases left between them. The CDR3 runs 13 residues. CDR3 amino acids: CATRRGPGGEQYF. In nucleotides, the CDR3 is TGTGCCACCCGTCGAGGCCCGGGTGGTGAGCAGTACTTC.

This chain joins TRBV30 and TRBJ2-5, with TRBD2 matching over 7 bases. With V trimmed by 2 bases and J by 4 bases, 7 bases remained unmatched. Germline values: CDR1 GTSNPN, CDR2 SVGIG (reference sequence). This CDR3 has 14 residues. CDR3 in amino acids: CAWSPGRVRETQYF. CDR3 in DNA: TGTGCCTGGAGTCCGGGGAGGGTTAGAGAGACCCAGTACTTC.

This chain joins TRBV12-5 and TRBJ1-1; TRBD1 is a possible D gene (6 bases). The germline V and J ends were trimmed by 5 bases and 2 bases, with 15 bases remaining between them. The CDR3 runs 15 residues. Germline V gene lookup returns CDR1 LGHNT and CDR2 FRNRAP. The CDR3 DNA sequence: TGTGCTAGTGGTCCGGTGGGGGCAGCAAACACTGAAGCTTTCTTT. As protein: CASGPVGAANTEAFF.

The V call is TRBV5-1, the J call TRBJ2-3; 10 bases match TRBD2. Germline V gene sequence: CDR1 SGHRS, CDR2 YFSETQ. V shed 5 bases, J shed 3 bases, and the junction held 9 bases outside the gene matches. The CDR3 covers 16 residues. For the CDR3, the DNA is TGCGCCAGCAGTCTCAGCGGGAGGGCTGGGACAGATACGCAGTATTTT. Translated: CASSLSGRAGTDTQYF. The whole variable domain, filled in from reference TRBV5-1 and TRBJ2-3, reads KAGVTQTPRYLIKTRGQQVTLSCSPISGHRSVSWYQQTPGQGLQFLFEYFSETQRNKGNFPGRFSGRQFSNSRSEMNVSTLELGDSALYLCASSLSGRAGTDTQYFGPGTRLTVL.

The chain has TRBV9 and TRBJ2-1; TRBD2 might be the D (6 bases). V lost 1 base to trimming and J lost 9 bases, with 11 bases between them. In germline, CDR1 is SGDLS, CDR2 YYNGEE. The CDR3 covers 13 residues. CDR3 DNA sequence: TGTGCCAGCAGCGTAAAGGGGCGGGGTGAGCAGTTCTTC. Residues: CASSVKGRGEQFF.

This clone showed up many times. The V gene is TRBV7-3, the J gene TRBJ2-7; D possibly corresponds to TRBD2 (6 bases). This CDR3 region has 13 residues. The V gene's germline CDR1 is SGHTA and CDR2 FQGTGA. V lost 4 bases and J lost 7, with 14 bases in between. The CDR3 loop reads CASSSTGLGEQYF. CDR3 bases: TGTGCCAGCAGCTCAACGGGACTCGGGGAGCAGTACTTC.

The chain couples TRBV19 to TRBJ2-1; D may be TRBD2 (5 bases). V was cut by 7 bases and J by 4 bases, with 11 bases left in between. The CDR3 spans 13 residues. In germline, CDR1 is LNHDA, CDR2 SQIVND (reference sequence). The CDR3 loop is CASNMDLYNEQFF. The DNA for the CDR3 is TGTGCCAGTAATATGGACTTATACAATGAGCAGTTCTTC.

The chain combines TRBV7-2 with TRBJ1-6; D might be TRBD1 (5 bases). Germline V gene data show CDR1 as SGHTA and CDR2 as FQGNSA. CDR3 length: 15 residues. V dropped 5 bases and J dropped 8 bases, with 16 bases sitting between them. CDR3 region: CASSPESGQDSPLHF. CDR3 bases: TGTGCCAGCAGCCCGGAGTCAGGGCAGGATTCACCCCTCCACTTT.

The chain links TRBV5-6 to TRBJ1-6, with 9 bases aligning to TRBD1. This CDR3 contains 17 residues. Per the germline V gene, CDR1 is SGHDT and CDR2 is YYEEEE. J was trimmed by 0 bases and V by 2 bases; bases with no gene match: 3. CDR3 bases: TGTGCCAGCAGCTTCGGGACAGGGAGCTCCTATAATTCACCCCTCCACTTT. Encoded protein: CASSFGTGSSYNSPLHF.

The chain employs TRBV28 and TRBJ1-5; D is ambiguous. The germline V gene encodes CDR1 MDHEN and CDR2 SYDVKM. V dropped 7 bases and J dropped 6 bases, with 16 bases sitting between them. CDR3 length: 14 amino acids. The CDR3 loop reads CASIHTGLGQPQHF. CDR3 DNA: TGTGCCAGCATCCATACGGGTTTGGGTCAGCCCCAGCATTTT.

J is TRBJ2-3 and V is TRBV12-3 or TRBV12-4; possibly TRBD2 for D (5 bases). Trimming stripped 6 bases from V and 2 bases from J, with 9 bases between. This CDR3 region has 13 residues. The CDR3 loop reads CASRSGSTDTQYF. The CDR3 DNA is TGTGCCAGCAGAAGCGGATCCACAGATACGCAGTATTTT.

V is TRBV28 and J is TRBJ1-2, with TRBD1 as a possible D gene (6 bases). CDR3 length equals 14 residues. Germline values: CDR1 MDHEN, CDR2 SYDVKM. V was clipped by 5 bases and J by 8 bases, with 18 bases between them. The CDR3: CASSPSEDRQGYTF. In DNA form, the CDR3 reads TGTGCCAGCAGTCCCTCGGAGGACAGACAGGGCTACACCTTC.